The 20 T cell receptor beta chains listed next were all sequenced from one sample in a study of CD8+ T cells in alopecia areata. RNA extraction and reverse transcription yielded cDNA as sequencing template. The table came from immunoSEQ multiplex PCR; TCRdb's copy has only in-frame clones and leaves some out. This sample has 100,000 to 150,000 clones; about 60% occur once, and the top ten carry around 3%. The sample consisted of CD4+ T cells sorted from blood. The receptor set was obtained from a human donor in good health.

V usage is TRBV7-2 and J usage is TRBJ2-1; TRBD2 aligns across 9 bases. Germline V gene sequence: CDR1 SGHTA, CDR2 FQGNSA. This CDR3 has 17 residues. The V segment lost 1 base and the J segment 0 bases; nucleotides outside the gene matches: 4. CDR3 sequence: CASSLGSSGGSYNEQFF. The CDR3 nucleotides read TGTGCCAGCAGCTTAGGGAGTAGCGGGGGCTCCTACAATGAGCAGTTCTTC.

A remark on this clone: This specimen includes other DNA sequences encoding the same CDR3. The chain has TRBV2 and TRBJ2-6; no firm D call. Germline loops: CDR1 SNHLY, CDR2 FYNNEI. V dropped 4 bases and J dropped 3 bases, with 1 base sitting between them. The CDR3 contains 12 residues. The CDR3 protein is CASSGGANVLTF. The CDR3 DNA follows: TGTGCCAGCAGTGGTGGGGCCAACGTCCTGACTTTC.

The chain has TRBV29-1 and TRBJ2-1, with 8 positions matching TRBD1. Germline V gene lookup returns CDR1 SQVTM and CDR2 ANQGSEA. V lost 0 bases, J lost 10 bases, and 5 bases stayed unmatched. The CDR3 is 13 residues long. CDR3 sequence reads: CSVEDDRGGEQFF. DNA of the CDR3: TGCAGCGTTGAAGATGACAGGGGTGGGGAGCAGTTCTTC.

CDR3 sequence (DNA): TGCGCCAGCAGCCAAGAGTCCCGGGCTTACAATGAGCAGTTCTTC. This gives the protein CASSQESRAYNEQFF. The V call is TRBV4-1, the J call TRBJ2-1; no clear D. Germline CDR1 is MGHRA and CDR2 is YSYEKL. The ends were cut back, 0 bases at V and 4 bases at J, with 10 bases in the middle. The CDR3 loop spans 15 amino acids.

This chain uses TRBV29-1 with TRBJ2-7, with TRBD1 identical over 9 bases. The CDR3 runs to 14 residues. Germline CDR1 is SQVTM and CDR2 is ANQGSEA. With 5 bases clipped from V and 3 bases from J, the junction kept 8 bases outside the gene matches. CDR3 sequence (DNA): TGCAGCGTTCAGAGGGGGACAGGGAGCTACGAGCAGTACTTC. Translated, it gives CSVQRGTGSYEQYF.

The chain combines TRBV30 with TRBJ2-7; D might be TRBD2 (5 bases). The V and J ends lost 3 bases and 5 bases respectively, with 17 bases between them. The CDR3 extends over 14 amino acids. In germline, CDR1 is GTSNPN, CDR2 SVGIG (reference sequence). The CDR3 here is CAWRLRRLEDEQYF. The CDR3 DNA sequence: TGTGCCTGGAGGCTACGCCGATTGGAGGACGAGCAGTACTTC.

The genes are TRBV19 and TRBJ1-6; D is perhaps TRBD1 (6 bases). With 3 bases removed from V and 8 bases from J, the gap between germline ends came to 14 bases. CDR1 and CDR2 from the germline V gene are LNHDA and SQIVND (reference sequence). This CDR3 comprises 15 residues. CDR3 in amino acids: CASSIERTDHSPLHF. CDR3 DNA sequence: TGTGCCAGTAGTATTGAGAGGACAGATCATTCACCCCTCCACTTT.

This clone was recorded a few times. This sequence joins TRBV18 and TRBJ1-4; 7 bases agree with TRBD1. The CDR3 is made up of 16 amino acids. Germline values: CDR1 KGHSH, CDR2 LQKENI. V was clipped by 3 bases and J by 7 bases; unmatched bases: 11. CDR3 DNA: TGTGCCAGCTCACCTGCGCTACTGGGGACAGCTGAAAAACTGTTTTTT. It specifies CASSPALLGTAEKLFF.

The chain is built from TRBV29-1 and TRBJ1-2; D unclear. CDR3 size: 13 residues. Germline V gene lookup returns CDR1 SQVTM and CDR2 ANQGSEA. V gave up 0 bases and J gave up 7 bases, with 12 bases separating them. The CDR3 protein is CSVEDRRVGGYTF. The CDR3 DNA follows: TGCAGCGTTGAAGATCGGAGGGTGGGTGGCTACACCTTC.

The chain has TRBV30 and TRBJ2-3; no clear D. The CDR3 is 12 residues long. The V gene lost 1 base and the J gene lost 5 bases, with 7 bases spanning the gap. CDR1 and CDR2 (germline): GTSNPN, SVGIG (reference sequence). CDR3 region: CAWSAARDTQYF. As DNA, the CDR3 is TGTGCCTGGAGTGCTGCGAGAGATACGCAGTATTTT.

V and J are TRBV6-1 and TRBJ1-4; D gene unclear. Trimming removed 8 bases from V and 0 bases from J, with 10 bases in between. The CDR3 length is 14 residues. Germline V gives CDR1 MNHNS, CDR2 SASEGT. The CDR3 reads CASGGHTTNEKLFF. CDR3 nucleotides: TGTGCCAGCGGAGGCCATACAACTAATGAAAAACTGTTTTTT.

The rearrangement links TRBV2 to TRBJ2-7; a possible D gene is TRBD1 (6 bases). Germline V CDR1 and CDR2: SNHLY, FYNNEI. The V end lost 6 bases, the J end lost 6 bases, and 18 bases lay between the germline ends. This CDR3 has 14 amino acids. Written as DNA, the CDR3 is TGTGCCAGCAGAGTTACAGGGAGCACTGTCGAGCAGTACTTC. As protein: CASRVTGSTVEQYF.

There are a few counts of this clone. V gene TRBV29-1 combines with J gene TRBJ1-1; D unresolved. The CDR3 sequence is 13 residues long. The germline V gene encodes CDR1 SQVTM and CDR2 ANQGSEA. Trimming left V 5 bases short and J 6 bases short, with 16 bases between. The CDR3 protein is CSVFGPSLAEAFF. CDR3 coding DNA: TGCAGCGTTTTTGGCCCGTCCTTGGCTGAAGCTTTCTTT. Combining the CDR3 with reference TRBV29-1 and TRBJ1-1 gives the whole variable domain SAVISQKPSRDICQRGTSLTIQCQVDSQVTMMFWYRQQPGQSLTLIATANQGSEATYESGFVIDKFPISRPNLTFSTLTVSNMSPEDSSIYLCSVFGPSLAEAFFGQGTRLTVV.

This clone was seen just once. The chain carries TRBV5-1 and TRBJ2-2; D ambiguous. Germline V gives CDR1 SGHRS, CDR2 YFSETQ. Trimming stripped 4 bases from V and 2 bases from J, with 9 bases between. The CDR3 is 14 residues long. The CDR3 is CASSTGLNTGELFF. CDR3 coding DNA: TGCGCCAGCAGCACGGGCCTCAACACCGGGGAGCTGTTTTTT.

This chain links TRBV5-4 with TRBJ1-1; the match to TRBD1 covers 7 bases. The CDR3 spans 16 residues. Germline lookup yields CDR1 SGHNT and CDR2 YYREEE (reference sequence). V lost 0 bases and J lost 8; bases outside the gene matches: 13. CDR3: CASSLGARGTGKEAFF. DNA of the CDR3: TGTGCCAGCAGCTTGGGGGCCAGGGGGACGGGGAAGGAAGCTTTCTTT.

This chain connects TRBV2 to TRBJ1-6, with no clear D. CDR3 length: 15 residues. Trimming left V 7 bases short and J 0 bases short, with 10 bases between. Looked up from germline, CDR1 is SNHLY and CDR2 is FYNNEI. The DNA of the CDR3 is TGTGCCAGCAAGAAGGCCGGCTCCTATAATTCACCCCTCCACTTT. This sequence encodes CASKKAGSYNSPLHF. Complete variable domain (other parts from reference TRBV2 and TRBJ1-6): EPEVTQTPSHQVTQMGQEVILRCVPISNHLYFYWYRQILGQKVEFLVSFYNNEISEKSEIFDDQFSVERPDGSNFTLKIRSTKLEDSAMYFCASKKAGSYNSPLHFGNGTRLTVT.

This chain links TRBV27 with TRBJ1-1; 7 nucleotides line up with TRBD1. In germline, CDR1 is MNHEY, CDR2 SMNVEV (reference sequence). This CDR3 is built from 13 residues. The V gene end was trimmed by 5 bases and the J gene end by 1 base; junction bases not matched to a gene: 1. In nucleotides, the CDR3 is TGTGCCAGCAGTGGACAGGCGAACACTGAAGCTTTCTTT. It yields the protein CASSGQANTEAFF.

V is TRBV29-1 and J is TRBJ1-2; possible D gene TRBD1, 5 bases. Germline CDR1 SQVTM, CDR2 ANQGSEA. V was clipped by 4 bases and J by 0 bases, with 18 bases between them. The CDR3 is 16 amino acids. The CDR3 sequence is CSVGLAGGRPNYGYTF. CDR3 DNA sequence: TGCAGCGTTGGGCTCGCGGGGGGACGCCCTAACTATGGCTACACCTTC.

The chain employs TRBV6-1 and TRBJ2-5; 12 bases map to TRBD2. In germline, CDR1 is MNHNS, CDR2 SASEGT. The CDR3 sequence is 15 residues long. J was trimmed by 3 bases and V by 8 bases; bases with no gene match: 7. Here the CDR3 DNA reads TGTGCCAGCGGGATTAGACTAGCGGGAGAAGAGACCCAGTACTTC. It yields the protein CASGIRLAGEETQYF.

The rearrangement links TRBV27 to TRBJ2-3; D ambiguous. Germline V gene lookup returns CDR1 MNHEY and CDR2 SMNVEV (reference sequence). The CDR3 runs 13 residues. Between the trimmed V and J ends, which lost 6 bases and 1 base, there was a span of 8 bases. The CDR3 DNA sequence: TGTGCCAGCAGGGGCCGCGGCACAGATACGCAGTATTTT. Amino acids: CASRGRGTDTQYF.